These 3 T cell receptor beta chains were sequenced from one sample in a study of kidney transplant recipient with SARS-CoV-2 infection (dated by TCRdb to about 2021). The meaning of the sample's time point label: pre-pandemic baseline sample and day 111 after first positive SARS-CoV-2 test. Sequencing instrument: Illumina MiSeq. In TCRdb, the public reads were trimmed at Q25 with fastp and aligned with MiXCR, with productive beta chains retained. Merged by CDR3 protein, the rows form single entries marked with the most common genes and DNA. This sample gives approximately 250,000 distinct CDR3 sequences in total; around 30% of them show up just once. Jointly, the top ten make up nearly 7.5% of the sample. Sequencing was performed on a blood sample, taken at baseline and on day 111 from a kidney transplant recipient. These receptors were collected from a male patient aged 30 to 39 who had COVID-19 and was a kidney transplant recipient. Some T cells present after a transplant may be cells of the graft donor.

This sequence joins TRBV12-2 and TRBJ1-2. TRBV12-2 is a pseudogene locus. This CDR3 contains 17 residues. The CDR3 region has the DNA TGTGCAAGTCGCGAGACCAGGACTCCACGAAAGACCTATGGCTACGCCTTC. It specifies CASRETRTPRKTYGYAF.

A note on this clonotype: At one end, the junction sequence differs from germline, possibly due to a read error. This chain uses TRBV3-1 with TRBJ2-5; D is uncertain. The CDR3 contains 17 residues. CDR1 and CDR2 (germline): LGHDT, YNNKEL (reference sequence). CDR3 nucleotide sequence: TGTGCCGGCAGCAAGTCAGCTCCCATTTCTTTCTCTGAGACCCGGTACTTC. This sequence encodes CAGSKSAPISFSETRYF.

This clonotype occurred many times. The chain employs TRBV27 and TRBJ1-3; TRBD1 matches at 7 bases. Unmatched junction bases numbered 13, after V lost 5 bases and J lost 6 bases. The CDR3 has 16 residues. Germline V gene data show CDR1 as MNHEY and CDR2 as SMNVEV (reference sequence). The CDR3: CASSATSGTALNTIYF. DNA of the CDR3: TGTGCCAGCAGTGCAACTTCCGGGACAGCTTTAAACACCATATATTTT.